The clone carrying this T cell receptor (beta chain) was counted at least ten times. This specimen comes from a study of human T cells and chemical hapten exposure. Germline V gives CDR1 DFQATT, CDR2 SNEGSKA (reference sequence). The CDR3 is 12 residues long. The V end lost 1 base, the J end lost 7 bases, and 9 bases lay between the germline ends. Regarding time point: patch test 2, 6 weeks after DPC sensitization. The treatment is: therapeutic diphenylcyclopropenone sensitization with weekly scalp DPC. TCRdb ran MiXCR on the RACE reads and lists one entry per CDR3 protein. The data show about 84,000 distinct CDR3 sequences, 10% seen once.

This chain links TRBV20-1 with TRBJ2-3, with D unresolved. The material was whole blood, obtained in connection with sensitization to the hapten diphenylcyclopropenone (DPC). This TCR was recovered from a woman in her fifties or sixties with alopecia areata. Some clones in this sample may be carry-over from other donors' samples. The CDR3 here is CSARARMNTQYF. CDR3 nucleotides: TGCAGTGCTAGAGCTCGAATGAATACGCAGTATTTT.